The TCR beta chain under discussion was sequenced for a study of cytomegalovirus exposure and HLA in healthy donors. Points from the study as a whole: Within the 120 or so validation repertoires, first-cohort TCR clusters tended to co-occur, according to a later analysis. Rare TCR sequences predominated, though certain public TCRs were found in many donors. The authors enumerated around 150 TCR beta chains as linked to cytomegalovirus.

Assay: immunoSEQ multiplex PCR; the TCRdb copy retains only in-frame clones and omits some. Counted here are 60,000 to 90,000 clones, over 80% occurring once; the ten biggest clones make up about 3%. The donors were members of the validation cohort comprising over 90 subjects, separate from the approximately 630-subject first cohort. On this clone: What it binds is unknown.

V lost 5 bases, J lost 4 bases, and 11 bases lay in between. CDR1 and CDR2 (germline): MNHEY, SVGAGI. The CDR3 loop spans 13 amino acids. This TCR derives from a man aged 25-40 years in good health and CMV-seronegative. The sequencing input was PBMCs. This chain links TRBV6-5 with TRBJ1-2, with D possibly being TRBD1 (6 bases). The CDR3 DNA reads TGTGCCAGCAGTAGGGGGTCTGGCTATGGCTACACCTTC. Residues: CASSRGSGYGYTF.